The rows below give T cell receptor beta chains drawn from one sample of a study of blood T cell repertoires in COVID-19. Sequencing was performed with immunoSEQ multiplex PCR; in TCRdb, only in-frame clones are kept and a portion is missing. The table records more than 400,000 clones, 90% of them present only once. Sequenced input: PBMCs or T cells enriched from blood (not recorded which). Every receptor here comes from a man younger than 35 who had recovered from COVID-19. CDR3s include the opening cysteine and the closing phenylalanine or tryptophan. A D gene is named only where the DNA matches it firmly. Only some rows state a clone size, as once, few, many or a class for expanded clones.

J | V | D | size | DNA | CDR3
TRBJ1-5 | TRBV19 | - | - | TGTGCCAGTAGTAGCCCTACGAGGAGGGGAAGGAATCAGCCCCAGCATTTT | CASSSPTRRGRNQPQHF
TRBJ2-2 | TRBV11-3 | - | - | TGTGCCAGCAGCTCCGGGAGAGCCAACACCGGGGAGCTGTTTTTT | CASSSGRANTGELFF
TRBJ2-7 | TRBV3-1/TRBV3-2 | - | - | TGTGCCAGCAGCCCCCCGGGACGGGAGACTACCTACGAGCAGTACTTC | CASSPPGRETTYEQYF
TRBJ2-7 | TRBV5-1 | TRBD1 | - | TGCGCCAGCAGCACGAACAGGGGTTTCCTCTACGAGCAGTACTTC | CASSTNRGFLYEQYF
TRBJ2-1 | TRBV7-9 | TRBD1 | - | TGTGCCAGCAGCTTAGGGGGGTGGGACAGGACCTACAATGAGCAGTTCTTC | CASSLGGWDRTYNEQFF
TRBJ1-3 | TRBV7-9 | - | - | TGTGCCAGCAGCCCCCCCGGTCTCTCTGGAAACACCATATATTTT | CASSPPGLSGNTIYF
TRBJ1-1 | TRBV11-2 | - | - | TGTGCCAGCAGCTTAGGTGTGTTGCCCAGCACTGAAGCTTTCTTT | CASSLGVLPSTEAFF
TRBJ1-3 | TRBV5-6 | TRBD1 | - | TGTGCCAGCAGGTCAGGACAGGAGATTGGAAACACCATATATTTT | CASRSGQEIGNTIYF
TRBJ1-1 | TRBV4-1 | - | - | TGCGCCAGCAGCTCTCGAAACATGAACACTGAAGCTTTCTTT | CASSSRNMNTEAFF
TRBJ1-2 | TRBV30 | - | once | TGTGCCTGGAGTGGATGGGCACCCACTAACTATGGCTACACCTTC | CAWSGWAPTNYGYTF
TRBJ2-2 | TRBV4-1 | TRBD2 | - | TGCGCCAGCAGCCAGCCCCCTGGGCTAGCGGACGTGACCGGGGAGCTGTTTTTT | CASSQPPGLADVTGELFF
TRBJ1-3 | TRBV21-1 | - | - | TGTGCCAGCAGCGGGAACCGGGGAGCGGGAGACACCATATATTTT | CASSGNRGAGDTIYF
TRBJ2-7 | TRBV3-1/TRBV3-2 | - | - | TGTGCCAGCAGCCAAGCTCCTAGCAGCGAGCAGTACTTC | CASSQAPSSEQYF
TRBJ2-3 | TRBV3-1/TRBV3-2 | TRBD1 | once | TGTGCCAGCAGCCGAGGACAGGGCTCAGATACGCAGTATTTT | CASSRGQGSDTQYF
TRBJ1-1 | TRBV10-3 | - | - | TGTGCCATCAGTGAAGGAGGGTTGAACACTGAAGCTTTCTTT | CAISEGGLNTEAFF
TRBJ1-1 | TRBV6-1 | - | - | TGTGCCAGCAGTGGGACTTGGGGGCAGGGTGGCACTGAAGCTTTCTTT | CASSGTWGQGGTEAFF
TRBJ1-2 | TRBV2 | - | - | TGTGCCAGCAGCAGGGGTAAGGATGGCTACACCTTC | CASSRGKDGYTF
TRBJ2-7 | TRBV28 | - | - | TGTGCCAGCAGTCCCAGGGCAAGGAAGTACTCCTACGAGCAGTACTTC | CASSPRARKYSYEQYF
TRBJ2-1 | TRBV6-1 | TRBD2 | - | TGTGCCAGCAGTGAGTCCCTAGCGGGAGACGATGAGCAGTTCTTC | CASSESLAGDDEQFF
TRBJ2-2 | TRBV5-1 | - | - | TGCGCCAGCAGCTTGCTGCCGAATACAGATCCCCGGGGCACCGGGGAGCTGTTTTTT | CASSLLPNTDPRGTGELFF
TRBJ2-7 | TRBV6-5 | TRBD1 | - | TGTGCCAGCAGAGGACAGGACGGCACCTACGAGCAGTACTTC | CASRGQDGTYEQYF
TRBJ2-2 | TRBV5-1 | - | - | TGCGCCAGCAGCCTCGCTTCCGGGGACACCGGGGAGCTGTTTTTT | CASSLASGDTGELFF
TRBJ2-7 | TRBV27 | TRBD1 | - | TGTGCCAGCAGGCCGACAGGGTACTCCTACGAGCAGTACTTC | CASRPTGYSYEQYF
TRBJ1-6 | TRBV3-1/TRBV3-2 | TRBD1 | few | TGTGCCAGCAGCCAAGGGACAGGGGGCGTGGGACCCCTCCACTTT | CASSQGTGGVGPLHF
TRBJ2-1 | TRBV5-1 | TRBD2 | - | TGCGCCAGCAGCTATAGCGGGGAGTCGACCTACAATGAGCAGTTCTTC | CASSYSGESTYNEQFF
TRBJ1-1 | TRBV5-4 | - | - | TGTGCCAGCAGCCCCGGCGGGGGGGGGCGCGGGACTGAAGCTTTCTTT | CASSPGGGGRGTEAFF
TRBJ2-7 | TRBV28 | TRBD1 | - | TGTGCCAGCAGTCACCTACCGGGACAGGGCACCTACGAGCAGTACTTC | CASSHLPGQGTYEQYF
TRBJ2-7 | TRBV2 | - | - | TGTGCCAGCAGTGCGCAGGGGCTCCACGAGCAGTACTTC | CASSAQGLHEQYF
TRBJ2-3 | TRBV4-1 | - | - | TGCGCCAGCAGCCCTCGGCGGGGAGATACGCAGTATTTT | CASSPRRGDTQYF
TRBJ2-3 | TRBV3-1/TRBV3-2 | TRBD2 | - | TGTGCCAGCAGCCAAGAGAGCGGGGGGGTGTCCGATACGCAGTATTTT | CASSQESGGVSDTQYF
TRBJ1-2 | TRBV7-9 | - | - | TGTGCCAGCAGTTTGAACCCCTCTAAGGGGGAAGGGTATGGCTACACCTTC | CASSLNPSKGEGYGYTF
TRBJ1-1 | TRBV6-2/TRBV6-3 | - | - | TGTGCCAGCAGCCAACTTATGGACAGTAGCGCTGAAGCTTTCTTT | CASSQLMDSSAEAFF
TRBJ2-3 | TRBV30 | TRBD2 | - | TGTGCCTGGGGCCGACTAGCGAGCACAGATACGCAGTATTTT | CAWGRLASTDTQYF
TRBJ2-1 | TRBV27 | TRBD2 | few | TGTGCCAGCAGTTTAAGGTGGCGGGAGACTGAGCAGTTCTTC | CASSLRWRETEQFF
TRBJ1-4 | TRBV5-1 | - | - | TGCGCCAGCAGCTTGAGCGGGGGAGCAAGTGAAAAACTGTTTTTT | CASSLSGGASEKLFF
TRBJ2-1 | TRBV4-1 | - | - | TGCGCCAGCAGCCAAGAGGGAGCGTCCTGGGGTGAGCAGTTCTTC | CASSQEGASWGEQFF
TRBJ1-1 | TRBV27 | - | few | TGTGCCAGCAGTGCAGGGTATGGAACTGAAGCTTTCTTT | CASSAGYGTEAFF
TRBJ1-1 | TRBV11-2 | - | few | TGTGCCAGCAGCCAAATTACAGGGCGCAACACTGAAGCTTTCTTT | CASSQITGRNTEAFF
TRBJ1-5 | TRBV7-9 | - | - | TGTGCCAGCAGCCTGCACACCCGGGGGGGGGTCGGTAGCAATCAGCCCCAGCATTTT | CASSLHTRGGVGSNQPQHF
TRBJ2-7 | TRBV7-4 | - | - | TGTGCCAGCAGCCGAGGGAACTTCTACGAGCAGTACTTC | CASSRGNFYEQYF
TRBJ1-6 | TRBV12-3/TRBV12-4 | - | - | TGTGCCAGCAGTTTTTGGGGAGATTCACCCCTCCACTTT | CASSFWGDSPLHF
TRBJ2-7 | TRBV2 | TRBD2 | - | TGTGCCAGCAATAAACTAGCGGGGGACTCCTACGAGCAGTACTTC | CASNKLAGDSYEQYF
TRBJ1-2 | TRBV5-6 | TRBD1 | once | TGTGCCAGCAGCCCGGACAGGTCCTATGGCTACACCTTC | CASSPDRSYGYTF
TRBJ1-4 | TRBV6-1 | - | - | TGTGCCAGCAGTGATCCGCGTAATGAAAAACTGTTTTTT | CASSDPRNEKLFF
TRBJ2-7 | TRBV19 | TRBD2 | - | TGTGCCAGTAGTATCGCTCTTATTTCCCAGCGGGGCTACGAGCAGTACTTC | CASSIALISQRGYEQYF
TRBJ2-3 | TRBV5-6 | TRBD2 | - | TGTGCCAGCAGCACACTCTCTAGCGGGAGAGAGGCAGATACGCAGTATTTT | CASSTLSSGREADTQYF
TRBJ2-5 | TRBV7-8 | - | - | TGTGCCAGCAGCTTAGCATTTGTGACTTGGGAGACCCAGTACTTC | CASSLAFVTWETQYF
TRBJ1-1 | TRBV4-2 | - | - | TGTGCCAGCGCGGGACTCCTGAACACTGAAGCTTTCTTT | CASAGLLNTEAFF
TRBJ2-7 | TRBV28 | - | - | TGTGCCAGCAGTCCCCCGGGGGTTTTATACGAGCAGTACTTC | CASSPPGVLYEQYF
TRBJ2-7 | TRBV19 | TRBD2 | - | TGTGCCAGTAGTTTTCTAGCGGCCGAGCAGTACTTC | CASSFLAAEQYF
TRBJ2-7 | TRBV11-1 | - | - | TGTGCCAGCAGCGCAGCGGGACAGGAGTTATACGAGCAGTACTTC | CASSAAGQELYEQYF
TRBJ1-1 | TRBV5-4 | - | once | TGTGCCAGCAGCTTATACACGACAGGGAACACTGAAGCTTTCTTT | CASSLYTTGNTEAFF
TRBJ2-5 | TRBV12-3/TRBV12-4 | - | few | TGTGCCAGCAGTTACTCAGAGACCCAGTACTTC | CASSYSETQYF
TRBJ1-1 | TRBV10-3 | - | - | TGTGCCATCAGTGAGTCTTTAGGGATAGGGGGAGCTTTCTTT | CAISESLGIGGAFF
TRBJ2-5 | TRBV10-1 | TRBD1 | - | TGCGCCAGCAGTACCGGACAGGGGCTCCTAGAGACCCAGTACTTC | CASSTGQGLLETQYF
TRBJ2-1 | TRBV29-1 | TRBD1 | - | TGCAGCGTTGGGGGACAGGGGCGTAGTAGAAGGAATGAGCAGTTCTTC | CSVGGQGRSRRNEQFF
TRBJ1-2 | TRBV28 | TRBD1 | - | TGTGCCAGCAGCTCAAGCTTTGGGACAGGGATTGGCTACACCTTC | CASSSSFGTGIGYTF
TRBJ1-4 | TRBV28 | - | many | TGTGCCAGCAGCACAGGGTTTAGTAATGAAAAACTGTTTTTT | CASSTGFSNEKLFF